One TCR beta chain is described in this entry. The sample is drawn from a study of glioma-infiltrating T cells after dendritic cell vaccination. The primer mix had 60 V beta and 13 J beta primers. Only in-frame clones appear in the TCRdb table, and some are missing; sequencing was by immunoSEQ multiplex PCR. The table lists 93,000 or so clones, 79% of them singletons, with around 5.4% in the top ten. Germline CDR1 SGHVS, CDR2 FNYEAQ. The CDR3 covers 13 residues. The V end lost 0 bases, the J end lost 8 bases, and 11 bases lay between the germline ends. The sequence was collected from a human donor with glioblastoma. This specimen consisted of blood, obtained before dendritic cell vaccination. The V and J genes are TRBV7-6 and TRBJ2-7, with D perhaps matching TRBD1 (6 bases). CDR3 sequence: CASSLATGEKQYF. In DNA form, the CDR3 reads TGTGCCAGCAGCTTAGCGACAGGTGAGAAGCAGTACTTC.